This TCR beta chain was profiled in a study of blood T cell repertoires in COVID-19. Overall study: Acute and convalescent COVID-19 specimens originated in the United States, Italy and Spain. From T cells, B-cell-depleted T cells, or PBMCs came the material, which was cDNA or gDNA.

V lost 1 base to trimming and J lost 8 bases, with 10 bases between them. Germline V gives CDR1 SGHRS, CDR2 YFSETQ. The CDR3 totals 14 residues. Libraries were prepared by immunoSEQ multiplex PCR; TCRdb keeps only in-frame clonotypes and omits some of them. The sample has 200,000 to 300,000 clones, roughly four fifths seen once. Sequenced sample: peripheral blood. The V gene is TRBV5-1, the J gene TRBJ1-6; D gene ambiguous. This clonotype was sampled from a man aged 25 to 40 who had recovered from COVID-19. The CDR3 loop is CASSLRQAYSPLHF. CDR3 DNA sequence: TGCGCCAGCAGCTTGCGGCAGGCGTATTCACCCCTCCACTTT.